The source of this TCR beta chain is a study of cytomegalovirus exposure and HLA in healthy donors. Germline lookup yields CDR1 SGHVS and CDR2 FNYEAQ. The CDR3 has 21 residues. V lost 2 bases to trimming and J lost 4 bases, with 29 bases between them. PCR used 60 Vbeta primers and 13 Jbeta primers. The repertoire was sequenced with immunoSEQ multiplex PCR; TCRdb's copy has only in-frame clones and lacks some. This table has about 40,000 clones, roughly 82% appearing once. The receptor comes from a woman between 18 and 29 years old in good health and CMV-seropositive. The specimen sequenced was PBMCs. This chain joins TRBV7-6 and TRBJ2-2, with D possibly matching TRBD1 (10 bases). CDR3 residues: CASSLFRQGAGTSSSTGELFF. In DNA, the CDR3 is TGTGCCAGCAGCTTATTTAGACAGGGGGCCGGGACTAGCTCCTCCACCGGGGAGCTGTTTTTT. The full variable domain, with the rest looked up from reference TRBV7-6 and TRBJ2-2, is GAGVSQSPRYKVTKRGQDVALRCDPISGHVSLYWYRQALGQGPEFLTYFNYEAQQDKSGLPNDRFSAERPEGSISTLTIQRTEQRDSAMYRCASSLFRQGAGTSSSTGELFFGEGSRLTVL.